Reported below is one T cell receptor beta chain. The antigen remains unidentified. This sample is part of a study of response to subunit inactivated influenza vaccine. Whole-study results and caveats: The authors suggested that few new T cells are recruited per seasonal influenza vaccination.

TCRdb ran MiXCR on the RT-PCR reads and lists one entry per CDR3 protein. The sample records approximately 230,000 distinct CDR3 sequences, 12% being singletons. From germline, CDR1 is SGHDT and CDR2 YYEEEE. Trimming removed 0 bases from V and 1 base from J, with 6 bases in between. The CDR3 runs 14 residues. This chain connects TRBV5-6 to TRBJ2-3; D is ambiguous. Sequenced here: non-naive T cells sorted from PBMCs, sampled 14 days before vaccination. This receptor was identified in a man in his forties or fifties who received an inactivated influenza vaccine. CDR3 bases: TGTGCCAGCAGCTTGGACACAGGCACAGATACGCAGTATTTT. Encoded protein: CASSLDTGTDTQYF.